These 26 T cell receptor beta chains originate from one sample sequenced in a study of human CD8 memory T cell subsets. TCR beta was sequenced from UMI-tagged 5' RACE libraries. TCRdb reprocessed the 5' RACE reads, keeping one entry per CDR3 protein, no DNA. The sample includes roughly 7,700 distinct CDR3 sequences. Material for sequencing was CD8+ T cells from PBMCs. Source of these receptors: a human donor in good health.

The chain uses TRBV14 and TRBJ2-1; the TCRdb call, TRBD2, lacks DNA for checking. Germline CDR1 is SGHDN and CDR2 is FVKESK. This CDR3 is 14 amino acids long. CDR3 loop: CASSPGLVYNEQFF.

This CDR3 reads CASSSYTDTQYF. J is TRBJ2-3 and V is TRBV7-9. The CDR3 is 12 residues long. The germline CDR1 and CDR2 sequences are SEHNR and FQNEAQ (reference sequence). Drawing the rest from reference TRBV7-9 and TRBJ2-3, the complete variable domain is DTGVSQNPRHKITKRGQNVTFRCDPISEHNRLYWYRQTLGQGPEFLTYFQNEAQLEKSRLLSDRFSAERPKGSFSTLEIQRTEQGDSAMYLCASSSYTDTQYFGPGTRLTVL.

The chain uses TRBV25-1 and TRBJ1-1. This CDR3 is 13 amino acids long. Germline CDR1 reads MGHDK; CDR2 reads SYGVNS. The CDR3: CASIDSMNTEAFF. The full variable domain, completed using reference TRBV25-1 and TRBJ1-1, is EADIYQTPRYLVIGTGKKITLECSQTMGHDKMYWYQQDPGMELHLIHYSYGVNSTEKGDLSSESTVSRIRTEHFPLTLESARPSHTSQYLCASIDSMNTEAFFGQGTRLTVV.

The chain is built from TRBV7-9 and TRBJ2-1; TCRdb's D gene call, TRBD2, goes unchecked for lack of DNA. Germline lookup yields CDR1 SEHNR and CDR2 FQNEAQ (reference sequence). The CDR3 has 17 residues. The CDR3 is CASSPSSGTSGRNEQFF. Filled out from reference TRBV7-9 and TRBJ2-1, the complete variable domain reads DTGVSQNPRHKITKRGQNVTFRCDPISEHNRLYWYRQTLGQGPEFLTYFQNEAQLEKSRLLSDRFSAERPKGSFSTLEIQRTEQGDSAMYLCASSPSSGTSGRNEQFFGPGTRLTVL.

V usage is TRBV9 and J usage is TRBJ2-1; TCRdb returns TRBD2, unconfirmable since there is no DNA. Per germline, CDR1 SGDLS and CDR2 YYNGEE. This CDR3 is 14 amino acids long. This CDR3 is CASDTSGSGNEQFF.

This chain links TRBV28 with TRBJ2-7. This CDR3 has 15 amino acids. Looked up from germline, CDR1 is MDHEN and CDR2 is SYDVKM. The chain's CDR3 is CASSSKVERLYEQYF.

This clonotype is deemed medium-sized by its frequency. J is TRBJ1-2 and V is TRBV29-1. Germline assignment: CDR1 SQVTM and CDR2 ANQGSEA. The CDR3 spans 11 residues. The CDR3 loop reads CSVEYGNGYTF.

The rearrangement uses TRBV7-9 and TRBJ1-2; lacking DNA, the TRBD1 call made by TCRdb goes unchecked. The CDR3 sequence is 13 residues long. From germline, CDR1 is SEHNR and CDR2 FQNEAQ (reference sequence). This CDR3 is CASSTGTVRGYTF.

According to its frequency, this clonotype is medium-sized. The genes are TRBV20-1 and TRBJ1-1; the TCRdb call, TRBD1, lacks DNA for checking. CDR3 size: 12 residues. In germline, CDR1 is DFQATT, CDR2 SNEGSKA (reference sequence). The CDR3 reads CSAQPGGGEAFF.

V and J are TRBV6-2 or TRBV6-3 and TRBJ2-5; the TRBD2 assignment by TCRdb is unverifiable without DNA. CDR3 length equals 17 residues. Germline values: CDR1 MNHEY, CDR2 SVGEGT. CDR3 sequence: CASSYSIKEGRQETQYF.

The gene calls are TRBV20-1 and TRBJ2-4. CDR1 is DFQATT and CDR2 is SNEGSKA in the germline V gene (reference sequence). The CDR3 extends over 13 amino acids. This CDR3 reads CSAGRLDYNIQYF.

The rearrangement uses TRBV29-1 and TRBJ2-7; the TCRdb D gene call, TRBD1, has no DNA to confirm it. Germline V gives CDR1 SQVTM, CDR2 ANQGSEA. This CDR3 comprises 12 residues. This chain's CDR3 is CSAQHDSYEQYF.

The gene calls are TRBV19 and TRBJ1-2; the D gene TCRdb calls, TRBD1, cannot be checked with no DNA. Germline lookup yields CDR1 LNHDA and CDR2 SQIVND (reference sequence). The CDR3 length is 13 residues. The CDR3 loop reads CASSTTGAYGYTF.

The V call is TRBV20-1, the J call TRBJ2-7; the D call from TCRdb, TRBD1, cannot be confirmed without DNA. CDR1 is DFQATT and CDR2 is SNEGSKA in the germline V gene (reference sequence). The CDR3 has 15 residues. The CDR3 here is CSARSLDRAAYEQYF.

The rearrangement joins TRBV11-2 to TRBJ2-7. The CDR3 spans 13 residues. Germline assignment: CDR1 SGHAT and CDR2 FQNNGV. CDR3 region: CASSLDQGYEQYF. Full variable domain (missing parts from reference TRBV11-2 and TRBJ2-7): EAGVAQSPRYKIIEKRQSVAFWCNPISGHATLYWYQQILGQGPKLLIQFQNNGVVDDSQLPKDRFSAERLKGVDSTLKIQPAKLEDSAVYLCASSLDQGYEQYFGPGTRLTVT.

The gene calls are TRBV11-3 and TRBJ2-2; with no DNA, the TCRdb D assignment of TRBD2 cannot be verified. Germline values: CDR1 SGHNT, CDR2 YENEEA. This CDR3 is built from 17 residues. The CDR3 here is CASSPRASGGLTGELFF.

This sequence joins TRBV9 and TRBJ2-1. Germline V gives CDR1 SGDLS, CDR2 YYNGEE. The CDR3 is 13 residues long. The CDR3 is CASSVEVDNEQFF.

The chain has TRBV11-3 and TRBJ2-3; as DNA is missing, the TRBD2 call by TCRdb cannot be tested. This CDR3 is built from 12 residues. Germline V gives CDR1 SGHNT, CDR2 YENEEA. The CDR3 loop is CASSLLAGTQYF.

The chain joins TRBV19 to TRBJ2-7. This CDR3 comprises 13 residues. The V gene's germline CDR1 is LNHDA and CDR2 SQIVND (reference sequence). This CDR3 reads CASSIMGSYEQYF. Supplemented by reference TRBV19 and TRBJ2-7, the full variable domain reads DGGITQSPKYLFRKEGQNVTLSCEQNLNHDAMYWYRQDPGQGLRLIYYSQIVNDFQKGDIAEGYSVSREKKESFPLTVTSAQKNPTAFYLCASSIMGSYEQYFGPGTRLTVT.

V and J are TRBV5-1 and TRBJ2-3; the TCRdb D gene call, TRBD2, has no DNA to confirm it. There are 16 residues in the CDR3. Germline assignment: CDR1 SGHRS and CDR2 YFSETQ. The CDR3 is CASNPQGLAGGDTQYF.

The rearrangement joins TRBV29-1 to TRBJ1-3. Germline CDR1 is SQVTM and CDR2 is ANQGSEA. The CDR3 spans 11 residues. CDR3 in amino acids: CSVEVGNTIYF. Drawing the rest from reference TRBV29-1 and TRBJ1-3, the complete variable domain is SAVISQKPSRDICQRGTSLTIQCQVDSQVTMMFWYRQQPGQSLTLIATANQGSEATYESGFVIDKFPISRPNLTFSTLTVSNMSPEDSSIYLCSVEVGNTIYFGEGSWLTVV.

CDR3 loop: CASSLFPRLAGLGQETQYF. This rearrangement joins TRBV11-2 to TRBJ2-5; TCRdb's D gene call, TRBD2, goes unchecked for lack of DNA. This CDR3 is built from 19 residues. In germline, CDR1 is SGHAT, CDR2 FQNNGV.

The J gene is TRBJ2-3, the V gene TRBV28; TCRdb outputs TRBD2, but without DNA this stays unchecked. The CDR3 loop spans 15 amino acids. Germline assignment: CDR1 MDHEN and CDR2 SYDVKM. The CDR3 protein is CASSLTRESTDTQYF.

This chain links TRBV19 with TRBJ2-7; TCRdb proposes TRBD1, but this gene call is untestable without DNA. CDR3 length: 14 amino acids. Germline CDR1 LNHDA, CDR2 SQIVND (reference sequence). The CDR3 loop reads CASQPTGGIYEQYF.

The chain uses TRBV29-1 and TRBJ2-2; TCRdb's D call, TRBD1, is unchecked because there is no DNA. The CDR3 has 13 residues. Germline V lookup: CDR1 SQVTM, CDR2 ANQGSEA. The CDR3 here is CSVGQYATGELFF.

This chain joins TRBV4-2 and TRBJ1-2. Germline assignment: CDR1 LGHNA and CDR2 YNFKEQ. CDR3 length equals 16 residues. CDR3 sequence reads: CASSQDLKQPSYGYTF.